Shown below are 17 T cell receptor beta chains from a single sample sequenced in a study of regulatory dendritic cells for organ transplantation. Produced via immunoSEQ multiplex PCR; TCRdb's table is partial and in-frame only. The sample yields over 8,500 clones, over 70% seen once. Antigens of these TCRs are unknown. Allogeneic regulatory or mature dendritic cells were co-cultured for under six days with CFSE-labeled sorted T cells at 1:10. Material for sequencing was memory CD4+ T cells from blood cultured with regulatory dendritic cells. Subset defined: CD45RO+ memory T cells. The receptors here all came from a human donor in good health.

The V and J genes are TRBV4-2 and TRBJ1-2; 12 nucleotides agree with TRBD1. Germline CDR1 is LGHNA and CDR2 is YNFKEQ. The CDR3 covers 16 residues. After removal of 2 bases from V and 3 bases from J, the junction contained 4 bases not matched to a gene. The CDR3 DNA reads TGTGCCAGCAGCCAATCCGGGACAGGGGGCGACTATGGCTACACCTTC. Amino acids: CASSQSGTGGDYGYTF.

The chain employs TRBV7-2 and TRBJ2-3; D perhaps matches TRBD1 (5 bases). Germline assignment: CDR1 SGHTA and CDR2 FQGNSA. This CDR3 region has 14 residues. V lost 1 base to trimming and J lost 3 bases, with 8 bases between them. The CDR3 protein is CASSLGQGTDTQYF. CDR3 in DNA: TGTGCCAGCAGCTTAGGCCAGGGTACAGATACGCAGTATTTT.

The chain carries TRBV27 and TRBJ2-3, with 8 nucleotides matching TRBD2. Germline V gene data show CDR1 as MNHEY and CDR2 as SMNVEV (reference sequence). The V gene end was trimmed by 5 bases and the J gene end by 3 bases; junction bases not matched to a gene: 19. The CDR3 runs 19 residues. CDR3 DNA sequence: TGTGCCAGCAGTCCTGGACTTGGCCCCATGGGACTAGGAACAGATACGCAGTATTTT. Translation gives CASSPGLGPMGLGTDTQYF.

The chain couples TRBV14 to TRBJ2-3, with 8 bases that match TRBD2. Trimming removed 1 base from V and 4 bases from J; junction bases left unmatched: 4. The CDR3 is made up of 15 amino acids. Germline loops: CDR1 SGHDN, CDR2 FVKESK. The DNA of the CDR3 is TGTGCCAGCAGCCAAGGTCCCGGGGGGGCAGATACGCAGTATTTT. It encodes CASSQGPGGADTQYF.

The chain has TRBV29-1 and TRBJ1-2, with 8 bases identical to TRBD1. Germline V gene data show CDR1 as SQVTM and CDR2 as ANQGSEA. V dropped 0 bases and J dropped 7; count of bases not matched to a gene: 10. There are 15 residues in the CDR3. CDR3 protein: CSVEDQRDRPFGYTF. DNA for the CDR3: TGCAGCGTTGAAGATCAACGGGACAGGCCCTTTGGCTACACCTTC.

The chain is built from TRBV5-1 and TRBJ1-3; 7 bases fit TRBD1. Germline assignment: CDR1 SGHRS and CDR2 YFSETQ. Trimming removed 5 bases from V and 8 bases from J; junction bases left unmatched: 7. This CDR3 comprises 13 residues. This CDR3 is CASRPLDRDTIYF. CDR3 coding DNA: TGCGCCAGCAGGCCTCTCGACAGGGACACCATATATTTT. Full variable domain (rest looked up from reference TRBV5-1 and TRBJ1-3): KAGVTQTPRYLIKTRGQQVTLSCSPISGHRSVSWYQQTPGQGLQFLFEYFSETQRNKGNFPGRFSGRQFSNSRSEMNVSTLELGDSALYLCASRPLDRDTIYFGEGSWLTVV.

Only one count was recorded for this clone. The J gene is TRBJ2-2, the V gene TRBV9; the D gene is possibly TRBD2 (8 bases). V lost 4 bases, J lost 4 bases, and 20 bases lay in between. The CDR3 totals 17 residues. Germline lookup yields CDR1 SGDLS and CDR2 YYNGEE. CDR3 region: CASSPRGSGGLTGELFF. CDR3 coding DNA: TGTGCCAGCAGCCCCAGGGGGAGCGGGGGCCTCACCGGGGAGCTGTTTTTT.

V and J are TRBV2 and TRBJ1-5; D unclear. V was pared by 8 bases and J by 2 bases, with 13 bases between. Germline V gene sequence: CDR1 SNHLY, CDR2 FYNNEI. The CDR3 is 14 amino acids. CDR3 sequence (DNA): TGTGCCAGCGATTTCCTATCGGGCAATCAGCCCCAGCATTTT. Encoded protein: CASDFLSGNQPQHF.

The V call is TRBV18, the J call TRBJ2-7; D perhaps matches TRBD1 (7 bases). V was shortened by 2 bases and J by 9 bases, with 14 bases between the two germline ends. The CDR3 extends over 13 amino acids. The germline V gene has CDR1 KGHSH and CDR2 LQKENI. CDR3 region: CASSPDSQGGQYF. CDR3 nucleotide sequence: TGTGCCAGCTCACCAGACAGTCAGGGGGGGCAGTACTTC.

The rearrangement links TRBV5-1 to TRBJ2-1; the match to TRBD2 covers 12 bases. CDR1 SGHRS and CDR2 YFSETQ come from the germline V gene. V lost 1 base to trimming and J lost 6 bases; unmatched junction nucleotides: 8. The CDR3 extends over 17 amino acids. Written as DNA, the CDR3 is TGCGCCAGCAGCTTGCCCCGACTAGCGGGGGATGGCAATGAGCAGTTCTTC. Amino acid sequence: CASSLPRLAGDGNEQFF.

For the CDR3, the DNA is TGCGCCAGCAGCCGTTCGCCCGGAGTCGAGCAGTACTTC. This sequence encodes CASSRSPGVEQYF. The gene calls are TRBV4-1 and TRBJ2-7; no firm D call. The CDR3 loop spans 13 amino acids. V lost 4 bases to trimming and J lost 6 bases, with 13 bases between them. Germline V gives CDR1 MGHRA, CDR2 YSYEKL.

The gene calls are TRBV19 and TRBJ1-1; 9 bases are a match to TRBD1. The CDR3 loop spans 13 amino acids. Germline CDR1 LNHDA, CDR2 SQIVND (reference sequence). J lost 1 base, V lost 8 bases, and 2 bases had no gene match. The chain's CDR3 is CASEGQGNTEAFF. DNA of the CDR3: TGTGCCAGTGAGGGACAGGGGAACACTGAAGCTTTCTTT.

The genes are TRBV7-2 and TRBJ2-1; 7 bases match TRBD2. The germline V gene has CDR1 SGHTA and CDR2 FQGNSA. The CDR3 consists of 15 residues. V shed 5 bases and J 4 bases; nucleotides not matched to a gene: 8. CDR3 nucleotides: TGTGCCAGCAGCATACTAGCGTCAGATTACAATGAGCAGTTCTTC. Translating it yields CASSILASDYNEQFF.

The chain uses TRBV5-4 and TRBJ2-5; D may be TRBD1 (5 bases). The V end lost 4 bases, the J end lost 3 bases, and 13 bases lay between the germline ends. In germline, CDR1 is SGHNT, CDR2 YYREEE (reference sequence). The CDR3 spans 14 residues. The CDR3 loop is CASSGPRGEETQYF. Here the CDR3 DNA reads TGTGCCAGCAGCGGGCCTAGGGGTGAAGAGACCCAGTACTTC.

This clone was counted only a few times. The rearrangement uses TRBV6-5 and TRBJ1-6; D is ambiguous. The CDR3 length is 13 residues. V was pared by 9 bases and J by 6 bases, with 12 bases between. Germline V gene sequence: CDR1 MNHEY, CDR2 SVGAGI. The chain's CDR3 is CASRVRGNSPLHF. For the CDR3, the DNA is TGTGCCAGTAGGGTCCGGGGTAATTCACCCCTCCACTTT.

This clone was observed a handful of times. The chain links TRBV18 to TRBJ1-5; possible D gene TRBD1, 6 bases. Germline CDR1 reads KGHSH; CDR2 reads LQKENI. V was trimmed by 3 bases and J by 4 bases, leaving 7 bases between them. This CDR3 is 13 amino acids long. CDR3 DNA sequence: TGTGCCAGCTCACCGGGGGCAAATCAGCCCCAGCATTTT. Translating gives CASSPGANQPQHF.

J is TRBJ2-5 and V is TRBV7-8; 7 nucleotides line up with TRBD2. CDR1 and CDR2 (germline): SGHVS, FQNEAQ. The CDR3 is 15 residues long. J gave up 4 bases and V 0 bases, and 5 bases lay outside the gene matches. The CDR3 region is CASSLARGGSETQYF. The CDR3 DNA sequence: TGTGCCAGCAGCTTAGCTAGGGGAGGGTCAGAGACCCAGTACTTC.